This is a list of T cell receptor beta chains from one sample in a study of graft-versus-host responses after intestinal transplantation. What these receptors recognize is not known. Sequencing was performed with immunoSEQ multiplex PCR; in TCRdb, only in-frame clones are kept and a portion is missing. Of about 130,000 clones listed, approximately 91% are singletons. This specimen was unstimulated CD4+ T cells sorted from spleen or lymph node cells, taken before intestinal transplant. These receptors all stem from a human donor who received an intestinal transplant. CDR3s include the opening cysteine and the closing phenylalanine or tryptophan. A D gene is named only where the DNA matches it firmly. Rows give clone size only sometimes, using once, few, many, or a class for an expanded clone.

cdr3_aa cdr3_nt d_call v_call clone_size j_call
CATSRGGQGEGEQYF TGTGCCACCAGCCGGGGGGGACAGGGGGAAGGGGAGCAGTACTTC TRBD1 TRBV15 . TRBJ2-7
CASSPSGADGYTF TGTGCCAGCAGTCCATCAGGGGCGGATGGCTACACCTTC . TRBV28 . TRBJ1-2
CASSFAQGRPEAFF TGTGCCAGCAGCTTTGCCCAGGGAAGGCCTGAAGCTTTCTTT . TRBV11-2 once TRBJ1-1
CASSFALAGVETQYF TGCGCCAGCAGCTTCGCACTAGCGGGAGTTGAGACCCAGTACTTC TRBD2 TRBV5-1 . TRBJ2-5
CASSEGSPDLYEQYF TGTGCCAGCAGCGAGGGCTCTCCTGACCTCTACGAGCAGTACTTC . TRBV7-2 once TRBJ2-7
CASSFGKGLTYEQYF TGCGCCAGCAGCTTCGGGAAGGGGCTGACCTACGAGCAGTACTTC . TRBV5-1 . TRBJ2-7
CASSPPYSRQGAELFF TGTGCCAGCTCACCACCATATTCAAGACAGGGTGCGGAGCTGTTTTTT TRBD1 TRBV18 . TRBJ2-2
CASRSKNIQYF TGTGCCAGTAGGTCCAAAAACATTCAGTACTTC . TRBV19 . TRBJ2-4
CASSFFSGVSYNEQFF TGCGCCAGCAGCTTCTTTAGCGGGGTCTCCTACAATGAGCAGTTCTTC TRBD2 TRBV5-1 . TRBJ2-1
CASKRGALNEKLFF TGTGCCAGTAAAAGAGGAGCCCTTAATGAAAAACTGTTTTTT . TRBV19 . TRBJ1-4
CASSSHLGLAGGPMQRETQYF TGTGCCAGCAGCTCCCACTTAGGACTAGCGGGAGGGCCAATGCAACGAGAGACCCAGTACTTC TRBD2 TRBV7-8 few TRBJ2-5
CASSTLTDTQYF TGTGCCAGTAGTACCTTGACTGATACGCAGTATTTT . TRBV19 once TRBJ2-3
CSFRVVGTEAFF TGCAGCTTCAGGGTAGTTGGCACTGAGGCTTTCTTT . TRBV29-1 . TRBJ1-1
CAWSVIRTSGPQETDTQYF TGTGCCTGGAGTGTAATACGGACTAGCGGCCCCCAGGAGACAGATACGCAGTATTTT TRBD2 TRBV30 . TRBJ2-3
CASSPEGDTQYF TGTGCCAGCAGTCCGGAGGGGGATACGCAGTATTTT . TRBV27 . TRBJ2-3
CAINIDPALTNYGYTF TGTGCCATCAACATAGACCCAGCCCTTACTAACTATGGCTACACCTTC . TRBV10-3 . TRBJ1-2
CASSPAGVSSYEQYF TGTGCCAGCAGCCCCGCCGGGGTCAGCTCCTACGAGCAGTACTTC . TRBV7-3 . TRBJ2-7
CASSSPGRGNYEQYF TGTGCCAGCAGTTCTCCCGGGAGGGGCAACTACGAGCAGTACTTC TRBD2 TRBV6-5 . TRBJ2-7
CASRTPGQGTWEQYF TGTGCCAGCCGGACTCCGGGACAGGGAACTTGGGAGCAGTACTTC TRBD1 TRBV28 once TRBJ2-7
CASSFPLGAFF TGTGCCAGCAGCTTCCCGCTGGGGGCTTTCTTT . TRBV5-8 . TRBJ1-1
CASIEDNQANEQFF TGTGCCAGCATTGAGGACAATCAGGCCAATGAGCAGTTCTTC . TRBV2 . TRBJ2-1
CAWGPGQVYEQYF TGTGCCTGGGGTCCGGGACAGGTCTACGAGCAGTACTTC TRBD1 TRBV30 few TRBJ2-7
CASSLRLGEQYF TGTGCCAGCAGCTTGAGGTTGGGAGAGCAGTACTTC . TRBV5-4 once TRBJ2-7
CASSRTDYEQYF TGTGCCAGCAGCCGGACGGATTACGAGCAGTACTTC . TRBV7-9 once TRBJ2-7
CASSVTPLGQRGHTDTQYF TGTGCCAGCAGCGTAACTCCTCTTGGGCAGCGAGGACACACAGATACGCAGTATTTT . TRBV9 . TRBJ2-3
CASSTGLAGSPYEQYF TGTGCCAGCTCGACCGGTCTAGCGGGATCGCCTTACGAGCAGTACTTC TRBD2 TRBV18 . TRBJ2-7
CASSAGQGRSQPQHF TGTGCCAGCAGCGCAGGACAGGGGAGAAGTCAGCCCCAGCATTTT TRBD1 TRBV7-2 . TRBJ1-5
CASKPPGATNEKLFF TGTGCCAGCAAGCCCCCTGGCGCAACTAATGAAAAACTGTTTTTT . TRBV28 . TRBJ1-4
CASRHRDPYEKLFF TGTGCCAGCAGACACCGGGATCCTTATGAAAAACTGTTTTTT . TRBV7-3 few TRBJ1-4
CASSDPRVSDTQYF TGTGCCAGCAGTGACCCCAGGGTGTCAGATACGCAGTATTTT . TRBV25-1 . TRBJ2-3
CASSFLQGYGYTF TGTGCCAGCAGCTTCTTGCAGGGCTATGGCTACACCTTC . TRBV6-1 . TRBJ1-2
CASSSGTGLVRNTEAFF TGTGCCAGCAGCTCCGGGACAGGATTGGTTCGGAACACTGAAGCTTTCTTT TRBD1 TRBV5-4 . TRBJ1-1
CASSDGASSYGYTF TGTGCCAGCAGTGACGGAGCCTCAAGCTATGGCTACACCTTC . TRBV6-5 . TRBJ1-2
CASSLSSGATYEQYF TGTGCCAGCAGTCTCTCTAGCGGAGCTACCTACGAGCAGTACTTC TRBD2 TRBV27 . TRBJ2-7
CASSPLTSSSYNEQFF TGTGCCAGCAGCCCACTTACTAGCTCGAGCTACAATGAGCAGTTCTTC . TRBV14 . TRBJ2-1
CASSYPGLAGGRSGEQFF TGTGCCAGCAGCTATCCGGGACTAGCGGGAGGACGGTCAGGGGAGCAGTTCTTC TRBD2 TRBV13 . TRBJ2-1
CASSQVAAEAQHF TGCGCCAGCAGCCAAGTAGCCGCGGAGGCCCAGCATTTT . TRBV4-1 . TRBJ1-5
CAIKGQGGATDTQYF TGTGCCATCAAGGGGCAGGGAGGTGCCACAGATACGCAGTATTTT . TRBV10-3 . TRBJ2-3
CASSLIRKRDPLPMRYEQYF TGTGCCAGCAGCTTAATTAGGAAGCGGGACCCGCTTCCTATGAGGTACGAGCAGTACTTC TRBD2 TRBV7-8 . TRBJ2-7
CASSVTSYGYTF TGCGCCAGCAGCGTTACAAGTTATGGCTACACCTTC . TRBV5-1 . TRBJ1-2
CASSNQGNSYEQYF TGTGCCAGTAGTAATCAGGGTAACTCCTACGAGCAGTACTTC . TRBV19 . TRBJ2-7
CASRSGLQPQHF TGTGCCAGCCGTTCCGGGCTTCAGCCCCAGCATTTT . TRBV6-1 . TRBJ1-5
CASSRLNNGYNEQFF TGTGCCAGCAGCCGCCTTAATAACGGGTACAATGAGCAGTTCTTC . TRBV11-2 . TRBJ2-1
CASSLAGTGGFGEQYF TGTGCCAGCAGCTTAGCGGGGACAGGGGGCTTTGGCGAGCAGTACTTC TRBD1 TRBV7-2 . TRBJ2-7
CASSSPGGGTEAFF TGTGCCAGCAGTTCTCCTGGAGGGGGCACTGAAGCTTTCTTT . TRBV5-6 . TRBJ1-1
CAWSVSGGIQPQHF TGTGCCTGGAGTGTAAGTGGTGGGATACAGCCCCAGCATTTT . TRBV30 once TRBJ1-5
CASSLGQGGSVYEQYF TGCGCCAGCAGCTTAGGACAGGGGGGTTCCGTCTACGAGCAGTACTTC TRBD1 TRBV5-1 . TRBJ2-7
CASSLWGQVTGELFF TGTGCCAGCAGCTTGTGGGGACAGGTCACCGGGGAGCTGTTTTTT TRBD1 TRBV5-8 . TRBJ2-2
CASSSVGTRRVEQFF TGCGCCAGCAGCTCGGTGGGGACTAGGAGGGTTGAGCAGTTCTTC TRBD2 TRBV5-1 . TRBJ2-1
CASSQEAAWGSNQPQHF TGCGCCAGCAGCCAAGAGGCAGCCTGGGGTAGCAATCAGCCCCAGCATTTT . TRBV4-1 . TRBJ1-5
CASSLSAGDTQYF TGCGCCAGCAGCTTGTCGGCGGGGGATACGCAGTATTTT . TRBV5-1 once TRBJ2-3
CASSIRGPSYEQYF TGTGCCAGTAGTATCAGGGGGCCCTCCTACGAGCAGTACTTC TRBD1 TRBV19 . TRBJ2-7
CASSGTSGRIYEQYF TGTGCCAGCAGCGGGACTAGCGGGAGGATCTACGAGCAGTACTTC TRBD2 TRBV7-2 . TRBJ2-7
CASSFFRGAPQGNQPQHF TGTGCCAGCAGTTTCTTTCGGGGGGCGCCCCAAGGCAATCAGCCCCAGCATTTT . TRBV28 . TRBJ1-5
CASGLVSGGSYNEQFF TGTGCTAGTGGTTTGGTTAGCGGAGGCTCCTACAATGAGCAGTTCTTC . TRBV12-5 . TRBJ2-1
CASSLGDRVGDIQYF TGTGCCAGCAGCCTAGGGGACAGGGTGGGGGACATTCAGTACTTC TRBD1 TRBV7-3 once TRBJ2-4
CASSLGEVGTERYGYTF TGCGCCAGCAGCTTAGGGGAAGTCGGGACTGAGCGCTATGGCTACACCTTC . TRBV5-1 . TRBJ1-2
CASSGGTGIEKLFF TGTGCCAGCAGCGGCGGGACAGGGATTGAAAAACTGTTTTTT TRBD1 TRBV11-2 . TRBJ1-4
CASSLQPLTEAFF TGTGCCAGCAGCTTACAGCCTCTCACTGAAGCTTTCTTT . TRBV7-9 . TRBJ1-1